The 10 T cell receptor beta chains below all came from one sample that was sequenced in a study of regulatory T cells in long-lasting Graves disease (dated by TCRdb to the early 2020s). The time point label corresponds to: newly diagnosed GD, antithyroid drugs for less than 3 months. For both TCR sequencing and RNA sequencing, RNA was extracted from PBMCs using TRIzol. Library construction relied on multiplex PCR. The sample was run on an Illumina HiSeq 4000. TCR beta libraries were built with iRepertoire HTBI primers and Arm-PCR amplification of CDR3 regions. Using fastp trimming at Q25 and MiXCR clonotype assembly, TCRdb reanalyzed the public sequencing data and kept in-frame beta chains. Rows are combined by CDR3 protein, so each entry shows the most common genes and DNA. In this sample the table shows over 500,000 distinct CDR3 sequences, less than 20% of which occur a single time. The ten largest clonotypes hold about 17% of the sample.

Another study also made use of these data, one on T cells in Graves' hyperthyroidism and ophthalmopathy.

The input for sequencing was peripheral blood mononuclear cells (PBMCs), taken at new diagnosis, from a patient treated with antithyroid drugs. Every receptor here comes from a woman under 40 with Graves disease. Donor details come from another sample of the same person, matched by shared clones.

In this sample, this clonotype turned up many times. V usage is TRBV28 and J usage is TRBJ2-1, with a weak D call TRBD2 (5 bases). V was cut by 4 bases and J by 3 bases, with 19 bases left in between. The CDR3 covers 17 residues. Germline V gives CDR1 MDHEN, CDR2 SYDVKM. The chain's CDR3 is CASSSSWNPGIYNEQFF. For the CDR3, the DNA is TGTGCCAGCAGTTCTAGTTGGAACCCGGGGATCTACAATGAGCAGTTCTTC.

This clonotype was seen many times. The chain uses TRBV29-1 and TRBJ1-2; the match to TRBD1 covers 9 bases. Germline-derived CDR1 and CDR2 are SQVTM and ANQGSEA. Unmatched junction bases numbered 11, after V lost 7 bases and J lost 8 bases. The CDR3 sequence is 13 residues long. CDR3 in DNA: TGCAGCGCGCAGCCGGGACAGGGTCGAGGCTACACCTTC. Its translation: CSAQPGQGRGYTF.

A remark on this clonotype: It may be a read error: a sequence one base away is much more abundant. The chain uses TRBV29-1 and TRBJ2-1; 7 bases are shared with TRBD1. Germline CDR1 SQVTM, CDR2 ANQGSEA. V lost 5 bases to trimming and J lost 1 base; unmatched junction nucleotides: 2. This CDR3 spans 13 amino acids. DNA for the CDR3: TGCAGCGTTAGACAGGGTTCCTACAATGAGCAGTTCTTC. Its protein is CSVRQGSYNEQFF.

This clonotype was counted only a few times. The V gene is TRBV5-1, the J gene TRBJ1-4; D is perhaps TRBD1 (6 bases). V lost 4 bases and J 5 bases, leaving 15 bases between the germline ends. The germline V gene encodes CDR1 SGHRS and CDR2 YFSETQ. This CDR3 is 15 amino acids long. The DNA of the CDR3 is TGCGCCAGCAGCGGTGGACAGCCTAAGAATGAAAAACTGTTTTTT. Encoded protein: CASSGGQPKNEKLFF.

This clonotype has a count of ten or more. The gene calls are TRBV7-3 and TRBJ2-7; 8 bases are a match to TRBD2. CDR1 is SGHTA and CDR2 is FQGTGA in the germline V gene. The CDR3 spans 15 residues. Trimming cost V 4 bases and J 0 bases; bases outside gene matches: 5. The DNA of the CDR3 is TGTGCCAGCAGCTCGCTAGCGGGTAACTCCTACGAGCAGTACTTC. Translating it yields CASSSLAGNSYEQYF.

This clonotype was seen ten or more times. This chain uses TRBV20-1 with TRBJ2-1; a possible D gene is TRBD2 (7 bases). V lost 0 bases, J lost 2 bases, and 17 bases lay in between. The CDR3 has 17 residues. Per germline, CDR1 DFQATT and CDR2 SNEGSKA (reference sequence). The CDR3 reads CSARDRRRGPPYNEQFF. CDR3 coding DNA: TGCAGTGCTAGAGATCGTAGGCGGGGGCCTCCCTACAATGAGCAGTTCTTC.

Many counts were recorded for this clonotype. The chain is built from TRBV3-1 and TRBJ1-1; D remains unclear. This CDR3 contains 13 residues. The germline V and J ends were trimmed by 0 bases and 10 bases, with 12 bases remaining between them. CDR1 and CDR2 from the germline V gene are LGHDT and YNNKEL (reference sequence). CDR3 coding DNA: TGTGCCAGCAGCCAAGAGGCCCCCCCGGGAGCTTTCTTT. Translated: CASSQEAPPGAFF.

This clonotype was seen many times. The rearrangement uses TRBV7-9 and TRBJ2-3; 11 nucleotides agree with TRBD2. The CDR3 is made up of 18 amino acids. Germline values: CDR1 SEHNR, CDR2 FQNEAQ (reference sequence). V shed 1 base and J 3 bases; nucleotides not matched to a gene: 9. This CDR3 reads CASSLVTLAGGLTDTQYF. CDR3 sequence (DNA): TGTGCCAGCAGCTTAGTGACCTTAGCGGGAGGGCTTACAGATACGCAGTATTTT. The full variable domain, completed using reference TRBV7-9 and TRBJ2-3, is DTGVSQNPRHKITKRGQNVTFRCDPISEHNRLYWYRQTLGQGPEFLTYFQNEAQLEKSRLLSDRFSAERPKGSFSTLEIQRTEQGDSAMYLCASSLVTLAGGLTDTQYFGPGTRLTVL.

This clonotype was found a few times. This chain's CDR3 is CASSPDSLYGYTF. The CDR3 DNA follows: TGCGCCAGCAGCCCTGACAGCCTCTATGGCTACACCTTC. The chain has TRBV5-1 and TRBJ1-2; weak D call: TRBD1 (5 bases). Trimming stripped 4 bases from V and 4 bases from J, with 11 bases between. CDR3 length: 13 residues. The germline CDR1 and CDR2 sequences are SGHRS and YFSETQ. Full variable domain (remainder filled in from reference TRBV5-1 and TRBJ1-2): KAGVTQTPRYLIKTRGQQVTLSCSPISGHRSVSWYQQTPGQGLQFLFEYFSETQRNKGNFPGRFSGRQFSNSRSEMNVSTLELGDSALYLCASSPDSLYGYTFGSGTRLTVV.

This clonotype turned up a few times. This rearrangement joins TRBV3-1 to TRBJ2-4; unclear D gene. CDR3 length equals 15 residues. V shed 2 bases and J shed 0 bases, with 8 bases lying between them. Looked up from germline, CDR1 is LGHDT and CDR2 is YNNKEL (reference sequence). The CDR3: CASSQNNLAKNIQYF. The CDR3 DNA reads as TGTGCCAGCAGCCAAAACAACTTAGCCAAAAACATTCAGTACTTC.